One and the same sample provided the 13 T cell receptor beta chains below, sequenced in a study of blood T cell repertoires in COVID-19. Using immunoSEQ multiplex PCR, the repertoire was profiled, and TCRdb retains in-frame clones only, with some absent. The sample lists some 340,000 clones, around 87% occurring once. The sequencing input was PBMCs or T cells enriched from blood (not recorded which). The origin of the receptors is a woman in her thirties who had recovered from COVID-19.

The CDR3 bases are TGCGCCAGCAGTCATCGCCGAGCCAACACCGGGGAGCTGTTTTTT. Protein: CASSHRRANTGELFF. This chain connects TRBV5-1 to TRBJ2-2, with D uncertain. The germline V gene encodes CDR1 SGHRS and CDR2 YFSETQ. The CDR3 consists of 15 residues. V lost 5 bases and J lost 2, with 13 bases in between. Full variable domain (outside the CDR3, taken from reference TRBV5-1 and TRBJ2-2): KAGVTQTPRYLIKTRGQQVTLSCSPISGHRSVSWYQQTPGQGLQFLFEYFSETQRNKGNFPGRFSGRQFSNSRSEMNVSTLELGDSALYLCASSHRRANTGELFFGEGSRLTVL.

The chain is built from TRBV14 and TRBJ1-2, with D perhaps matching TRBD1 (6 bases). The CDR3 length is 13 residues. V gave up 4 bases and J gave up 8 bases, with 14 bases separating them. Per germline, CDR1 SGHDN and CDR2 FVKESK. The CDR3 DNA follows: TGTGCCAGCAGCCTACGGGGGGCGCGGGGCTACACCTTC. As protein: CASSLRGARGYTF.

The rearrangement joins TRBV28 to TRBJ1-5; no clear D gene. Trimming pared 7 bases from V and 3 bases from J, leaving 7 bases between. Germline loops: CDR1 MDHEN, CDR2 SYDVKM. The CDR3 spans 12 residues. CDR3: CASKGVNQPQHF. DNA for the CDR3: TGTGCCAGCAAGGGAGTCAATCAGCCCCAGCATTTT. The full variable domain, completed using reference TRBV28 and TRBJ1-5, is DVKVTQSSRYLVKRTGEKVFLECVQDMDHENMFWYRQDPGLGLRLIYFSYDVKMKEKGDIPEGYSVSREKKERFSLILESASTNQTSMYLCASKGVNQPQHFGDGTRLSIL.

There are a few counts of this clone. The rearrangement links TRBV7-2 to TRBJ1-6; the match to TRBD1 covers 9 bases. The CDR3 has 13 residues. Germline trimming cut 9 bases from V and 9 bases from J; bases unmatched to any gene: 6. Germline values: CDR1 SGHTA, CDR2 FQGNSA. This chain's CDR3 is CASGQGTASPLHF. CDR3 coding DNA: TGTGCCAGTGGACAGGGGACGGCTTCACCCCTCCACTTT. Full variable domain (remainder filled in from reference TRBV7-2 and TRBJ1-6): GAGVSQSPSNKVTEKGKDVELRCDPISGHTALYWYRQSLGQGLEFLIYFQGNSAPDKSGLPSDRFSAERTGGSVSTLTIQRTQQEDSAVYLCASGQGTASPLHFGNGTRLTVT.

The chain has TRBV2 and TRBJ1-5; D possibly corresponds to TRBD1 (5 bases). Trimming left V 3 bases short and J 7 bases short, with 16 bases between. This CDR3 region has 15 residues. Germline assignment: CDR1 SNHLY and CDR2 FYNNEI. This CDR3 reads CASSDGRGQNQPQHF. The CDR3 bases are TGTGCCAGCAGTGATGGGAGGGGTCAAAACCAGCCCCAGCATTTT.

This clone was found a few times. The rearrangement uses TRBV27 and TRBJ2-1; 7 nucleotides agree with TRBD2. Germline V gene data show CDR1 as MNHEY and CDR2 as SMNVEV (reference sequence). The CDR3 sequence is 16 residues long. V was pared by 0 bases and J by 3 bases, with 5 bases of the junction left unmatched. The CDR3 spells CASSLSSGGYYNEQFF. The CDR3 nucleotides read TGTGCCAGCAGTTTATCTTCGGGGGGATACTACAATGAGCAGTTCTTC.

A remark on this clone: Other DNA variants within this sample encode the same CDR3. This chain uses TRBV9 with TRBJ1-1; the D is unclear. V shed 0 bases and J shed 2 bases, with 5 bases lying between them. The CDR3 extends over 13 amino acids. Per the germline V gene, CDR1 is SGDLS and CDR2 is YYNGEE. This CDR3 is CASSVDRNTEAFF. CDR3 nucleotides: TGTGCCAGCAGCGTAGATAGAAACACTGAAGCTTTCTTT.

V usage is TRBV28 and J usage is TRBJ1-1, with 9 positions matching TRBD1. J was trimmed by 6 bases and V by 6 bases; bases with no gene match: 8. The CDR3 is made up of 14 amino acids. Germline lookup yields CDR1 MDHEN and CDR2 SYDVKM. CDR3 region: CASSRLQGAAEAFF. As DNA, the CDR3 is TGTGCCAGCAGCCGCTTACAGGGGGCGGCTGAAGCTTTCTTT.

The genes are TRBV18 and TRBJ1-2, with 12 bases identical to TRBD1. V dropped 2 bases and J dropped 7; count of bases not matched to a gene: 5. From germline, CDR1 is KGHSH and CDR2 LQKENI. CDR3 length equals 15 residues. For the CDR3, the DNA is TGTGCCAGCTCACCAGGGACAGGGGGCCCTCGTGGCTACACCTTC. It specifies CASSPGTGGPRGYTF.

Note on this clone: The CDR3 end shows no conserved phenylalanine or tryptophan, and so a read error is likely. Because the CDR3's place on the DNA is in doubt, the DNA is left out and the CDR3 is given as listed by TCRdb. The chain combines TRBV12-5 with TRBJ1-2; the table calls TRBD1, which could not be checked here. Germline CDR1 is LGHNT and CDR2 is FRNRAP. The CDR3 has 12 amino acids, counting both end residues. CDR3 residues: CASGLTGEDRGN.

This chain joins TRBV5-6 and TRBJ1-4, with D unclear. Trimming pared 4 bases from V and 0 bases from J, leaving 7 bases between. CDR1 SGHDT and CDR2 YYEEEE come from the germline V gene. The CDR3 runs to 14 residues. CDR3 sequence reads: CASSPGSTNEKLFF. For the CDR3, the DNA is TGTGCCAGCAGCCCCGGGTCAACTAATGAAAAACTGTTTTTT.

The CDR3 nucleotides are TGTGCCAGCATCCTATTCTTACCCCCTACTAGCGGGGGTGGGGAGACCCAGTACTTC. Residues: CASILFLPPTSGGGETQYF. The chain couples TRBV7-8 to TRBJ2-5; 11 positions match TRBD2. Germline CDR1 reads SGHVS; CDR2 reads FQNEAQ. This CDR3 region has 19 residues. With V trimmed by 7 bases and J by 5 bases, 21 bases remained unmatched.

This clone was found once. This chain connects TRBV3-1 (or the pseudogene TRBV3-2) to TRBJ2-7, with 8 nucleotides matching TRBD1. With 0 bases clipped from V and 4 bases from J, the junction kept 8 bases outside the gene matches. This CDR3 contains 16 residues. Per the germline V gene, CDR1 is LGHDT and CDR2 is YNNKEL (reference sequence). CDR3 region: CASSQDSGQGWYEQYF. The CDR3 DNA follows: TGTGCCAGCAGCCAAGATTCAGGACAGGGCTGGTACGAGCAGTACTTC.